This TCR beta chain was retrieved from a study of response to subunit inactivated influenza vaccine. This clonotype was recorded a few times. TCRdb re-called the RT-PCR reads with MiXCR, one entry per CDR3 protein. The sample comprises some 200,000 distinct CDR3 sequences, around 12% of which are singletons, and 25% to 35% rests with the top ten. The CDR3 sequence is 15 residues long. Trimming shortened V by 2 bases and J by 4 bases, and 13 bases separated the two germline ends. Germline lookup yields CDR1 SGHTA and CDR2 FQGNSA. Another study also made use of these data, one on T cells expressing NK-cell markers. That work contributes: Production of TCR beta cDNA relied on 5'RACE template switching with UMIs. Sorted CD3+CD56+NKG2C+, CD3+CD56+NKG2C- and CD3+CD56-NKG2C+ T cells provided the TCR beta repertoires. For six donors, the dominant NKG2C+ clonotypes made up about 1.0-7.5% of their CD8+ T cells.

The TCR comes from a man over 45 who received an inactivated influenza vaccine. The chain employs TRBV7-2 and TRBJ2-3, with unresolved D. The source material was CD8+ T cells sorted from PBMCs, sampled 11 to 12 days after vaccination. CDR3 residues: CASSLSHWTPDTQYF. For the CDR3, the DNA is TGTGCCAGCAGCTTAAGTCATTGGACCCCAGATACGCAGTATTTT.